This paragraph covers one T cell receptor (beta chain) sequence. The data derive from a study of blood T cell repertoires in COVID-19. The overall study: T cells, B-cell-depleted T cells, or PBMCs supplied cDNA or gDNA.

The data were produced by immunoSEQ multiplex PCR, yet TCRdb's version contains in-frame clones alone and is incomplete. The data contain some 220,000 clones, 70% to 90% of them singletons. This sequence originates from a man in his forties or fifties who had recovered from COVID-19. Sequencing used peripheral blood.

Here the CDR3 DNA reads TGTGCCAGCAGTCTCAGGGTGGGTGAGCAGTTCTTC. Protein sequence: CASSLRVGEQFF. The chain combines TRBV25-1 with TRBJ2-1, with D perhaps TRBD1 (5 bases). Deletions cut 5 bases from V and 9 bases from J, with 11 bases between. CDR1 is MGHDK, CDR2 SYGVNS, per germline. The CDR3 consists of 12 residues.